This T cell receptor (beta chain) was obtained from a study of Graves' ophthalmopathy and Graves' hyperthyroidism. The term stable hyperthyroidism indicated an absence of ophthalmopathy within 18 months of follow-up. Other autoimmune disease, uncontrolled infection, pregnancy and lactation led to exclusion. This clonotype was counted ten times or more. Its target is unknown. Findings and caveats of the study: Blood was where most expanded thyroid clonotypes above 0.001 frequency also turned up.

Germline V gene lookup returns CDR1 LNHNV and CDR2 YYDKDF (reference sequence). Trimming took 0 bases from V and 4 from J, leaving 7 bases between them. The CDR3 loop spans 13 amino acids. RNA served as the template for amplifying TCR beta CDR3 regions. Second-round multiplex PCR came after first-round RT-PCR with HTBI primers. Each CDR3 protein is one row after TCRdb ran MiXCR on the multiplex PCR reads. Of fewer than 650,000 distinct CDR3 sequences listed, 20% to 25% are singletons. This chain links TRBV15 with TRBJ2-7; D perhaps matches TRBD1 (6 bases). This TCR derives from a woman aged 18-30 years with stable Graves' hyperthyroidism. Some clones in this sample may be carry-over from other donors' samples. The sample consisted of peripheral blood. As DNA, the CDR3 is TGTGCCACCAGCAGAGACAGGGGTTACGAGCAGTACTTC. Protein product: CATSRDRGYEQYF.